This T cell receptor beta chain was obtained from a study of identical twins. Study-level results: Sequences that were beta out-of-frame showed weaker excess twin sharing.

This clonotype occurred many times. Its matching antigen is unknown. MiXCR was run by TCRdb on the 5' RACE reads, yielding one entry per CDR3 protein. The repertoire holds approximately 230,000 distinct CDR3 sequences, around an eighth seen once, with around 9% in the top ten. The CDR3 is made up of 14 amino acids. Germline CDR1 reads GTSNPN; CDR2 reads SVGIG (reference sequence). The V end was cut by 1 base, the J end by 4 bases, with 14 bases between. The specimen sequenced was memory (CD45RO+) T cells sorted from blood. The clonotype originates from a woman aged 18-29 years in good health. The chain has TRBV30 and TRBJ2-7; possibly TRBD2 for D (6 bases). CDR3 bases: TGTGCCTGGAGTGGGGACTCCTTAGGATACGAGCAGTACTTC. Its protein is CAWSGDSLGYEQYF.